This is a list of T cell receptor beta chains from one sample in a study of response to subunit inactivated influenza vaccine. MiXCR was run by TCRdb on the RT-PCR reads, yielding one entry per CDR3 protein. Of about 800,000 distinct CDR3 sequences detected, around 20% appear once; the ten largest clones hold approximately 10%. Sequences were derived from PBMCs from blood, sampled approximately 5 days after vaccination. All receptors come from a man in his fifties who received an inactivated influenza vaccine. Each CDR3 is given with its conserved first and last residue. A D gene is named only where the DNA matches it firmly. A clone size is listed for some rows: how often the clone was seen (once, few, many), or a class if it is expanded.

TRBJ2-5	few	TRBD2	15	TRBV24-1	TGTGCCACCAGTGATCTAGCGGGCCCGCAAGAGACCCAGTACTTC	CATSDLAGPQETQYF
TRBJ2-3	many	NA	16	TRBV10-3	TGTGCCATCAGTGAGTCGAAAGGGATTAGCACAGATACGCAGTATTTT	CAISESKGISTDTQYF
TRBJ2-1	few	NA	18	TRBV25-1	TGTGCCAGCAGTGAATTTGATTTCAAAGGCCCTTCTTACAATGAGCAGTTCTTC	CASSEFDFKGPSYNEQFF
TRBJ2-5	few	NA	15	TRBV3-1	TGTGCCAGCAGCCAAGGTTGCCAGGACCAAGAGACCCAGTACTTC	CASSQGCQDQETQYF
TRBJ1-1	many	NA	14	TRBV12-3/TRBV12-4	TGTGCCAGCAGTTTACAAGGGGCGGCCGCTGAAGCTTTCTTT	CASSLQGAAAEAFF
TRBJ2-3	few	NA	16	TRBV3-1	TGTGCCAGCAGCCAATATCGGGGGGCCTCGACAGATACGCAGTATTTT	CASSQYRGASTDTQYF
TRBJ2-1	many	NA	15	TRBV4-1	TGCGCCAGCAGCCAAGATCGGGTCAGCTTCAATGAGCAGTTCTTC	CASSQDRVSFNEQFF
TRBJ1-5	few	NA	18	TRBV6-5	TGTGCCAGCAGTTACGCTCCTCCCGGCGGTGGTGGCAATCAGCCCCAGCATTTT	CASSYAPPGGGGNQPQHF
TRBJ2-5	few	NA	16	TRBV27	TGTGCCAGCAGTTTATCTATAGCGTACAGAGAAGAGACCCAGTACTTC	CASSLSIAYREETQYF
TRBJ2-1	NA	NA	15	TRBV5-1	TGCGCCAGCAGCGGTATAGCGGACACCTACAATGAGCAGTTCTTC	CASSGIADTYNEQFF
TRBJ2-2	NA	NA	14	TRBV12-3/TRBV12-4	TGTGCCAGCAGCCCCGGGACGCTCACCGGGGAGCTGTTTTTT	CASSPGTLTGELFF
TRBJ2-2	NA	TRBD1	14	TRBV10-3	TGTGCCATCAGTGGACAGGGCTTCACCGGGGAGCTGTTTTTT	CAISGQGFTGELFF
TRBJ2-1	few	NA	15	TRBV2	TGTGCCAGCAGAGGACGGTCCGGGGATGACAATGAGCAGTTCTTC	CASRGRSGDDNEQFF
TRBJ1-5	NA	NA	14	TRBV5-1	TGCGCCAGCAGCTTGGCACAGGGAGATCAGCCCCAGCATTTT	CASSLAQGDQPQHF
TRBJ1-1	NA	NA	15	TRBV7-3	TGTGCCAGCAGCTTAACTGGCAGCCCGAACACTGAAGCTTTCTTT	CASSLTGSPNTEAFF
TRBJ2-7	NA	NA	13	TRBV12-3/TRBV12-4	TGTGCCAGCAGTCTAGGGGCGGGGGCCGAGCAGTACTTC	CASSLGAGAEQYF
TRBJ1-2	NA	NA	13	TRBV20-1	TGCAGTGTCGAGTCCCGGGAGCCTTATGGCTACACCTTC	CSVESREPYGYTF
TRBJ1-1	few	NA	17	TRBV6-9	TGTGCCAGCAGTTATGCCCTAAATCTGGGGGTCCACACTGAAGCTTTCTTT	CASSYALNLGVHTEAFF
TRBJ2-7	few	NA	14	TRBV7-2	TGTGCCAGCAGCTTTCAGGGGCTCTCCTACGAGCAGTACTTC	CASSFQGLSYEQYF
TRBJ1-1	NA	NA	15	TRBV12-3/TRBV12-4	TGTGCCAGCAACCTCGGACGGTCGACGAACACTGAAGCTTTCTTT	CASNLGRSTNTEAFF
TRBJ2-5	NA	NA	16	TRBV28	TGTGCCAGCAGTTATCCGACATGGGGGGTACAAGAGACCCAGTACTTC	CASSYPTWGVQETQYF
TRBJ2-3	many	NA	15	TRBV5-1	TGCGCCAGCAGCTTGGATGCGGACCTCACAGATACGCAGTATTTT	CASSLDADLTDTQYF
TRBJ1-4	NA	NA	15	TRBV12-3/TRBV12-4	TGTGCCAGCAGTTCAAATCAGGGGCGGGATGAAAAACTGTTTTTT	CASSSNQGRDEKLFF
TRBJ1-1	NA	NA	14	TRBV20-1	TGCAGTGCTGAGGGGGACCCAGGTACCACTGAAGCTTTCTTT	CSAEGDPGTTEAFF
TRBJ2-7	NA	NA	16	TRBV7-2	TGTGCCAGCAGCTCAAGGACAGCGAGTGGAGTAATCGAGCAGTACTTC	CASSSRTASGVIEQYF
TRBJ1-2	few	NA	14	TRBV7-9	TGTGCCAGCAGCCCACTAACGGGGGCGCGCGGCTACACCTTC	CASSPLTGARGYTF
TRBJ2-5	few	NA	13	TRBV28	TGTGCCAGCAATCCCCCTCTCCTGGAGACCCAGTACTTC	CASNPPLLETQYF
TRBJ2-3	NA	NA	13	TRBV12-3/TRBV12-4	TGTGCCAGCAGTTTGAAACTAGGAGGTGCGCAGTATTTT	CASSLKLGGAQYF
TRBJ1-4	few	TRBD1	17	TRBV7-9	TGTGCCAGCAGCTTATGGGGACAGGGGATTCAGAATGAAAAACTGTTTTTT	CASSLWGQGIQNEKLFF
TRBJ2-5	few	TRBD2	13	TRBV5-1	TGCGCCAGCGGGGGACTAGCGGAAGAGACCCAGTACTTC	CASGGLAEETQYF
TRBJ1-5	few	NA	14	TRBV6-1	TGTGCCAGCCGTACAGGGACTAGCAATCAGCCCCAGCATTTT	CASRTGTSNQPQHF
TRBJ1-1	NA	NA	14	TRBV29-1	TGCAGCGTTTGGGACGGAGGCTTGAACACTGAAGCTTTCTTT	CSVWDGGLNTEAFF
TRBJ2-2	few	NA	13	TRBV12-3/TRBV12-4	TGTGCCAGCAACCCGGGGGCTATCGGGGAGCTGTTTTTT	CASNPGAIGELFF
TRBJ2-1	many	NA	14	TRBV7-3	TGTGCCAGCAGTCGTACAGGGTCGATGGGTGAGCAGTTCTTC	CASSRTGSMGEQFF
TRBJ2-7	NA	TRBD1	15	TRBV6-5	TGTGCCAGCAGTTACTCGACAGGGGGTGGCTACGAGCAGTACTTC	CASSYSTGGGYEQYF
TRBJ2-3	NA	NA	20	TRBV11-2	TGTGCCAGCAGCTCCATTTGTCCAGGGTTTTACTATGTTAGCACAGATACGCAGTATTTT	CASSSICPGFYYVSTDTQYF
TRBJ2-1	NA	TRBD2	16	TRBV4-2	TGTGCCAGCAGCCAAGGGGCTAGCGGCCAAGGGTTGGAGCAGTTCTTC	CASSQGASGQGLEQFF
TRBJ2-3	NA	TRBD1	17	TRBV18	TGTGCCAGCTCCCTCGTAGGCACAGGGGCAGGGACAGATATGCAGTATTTT	CASSLVGTGAGTDMQYF
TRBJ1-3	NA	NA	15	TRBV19	TGTGCCAGTAGTGATGGCGGAGGGCCTGGAAACACCATATATTTT	CASSDGGGPGNTIYF
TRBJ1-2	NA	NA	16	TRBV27	TGTGCCAGCAGTTTACGACCTTTGGGGGCGCAGGATGGCTACACCTTC	CASSLRPLGAQDGYTF
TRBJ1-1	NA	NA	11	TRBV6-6	TGTGCCAGCAGTTATAGGACTGAAGCTTTCTTT	CASSYRTEAFF
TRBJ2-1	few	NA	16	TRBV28	TGTGCCAGCAGTCCAGGGGAGGGCAGGCGATTTTATGAGCAGTTCTTC	CASSPGEGRRFYEQFF
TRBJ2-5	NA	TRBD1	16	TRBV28	TGTGCCAGCAGTTTAATGGGACAGGGTTTGCTCGGGACCCAGTACTTC	CASSLMGQGLLGTQYF
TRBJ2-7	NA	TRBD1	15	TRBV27	TGTGCCAGCAGAGATACAGGGGGCAGAACTTACGAGCAGTACTTC	CASRDTGGRTYEQYF
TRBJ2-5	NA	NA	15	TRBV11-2	TGTGCCAGCAGCTTAGGCCCGGAGGGCCGGGAGACCCAGTACTTC	CASSLGPEGRETQYF
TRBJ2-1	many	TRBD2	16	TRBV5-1	TGCGCCAGCAGCTTGGTAGGCGGGGGGGCTTACAATGAGCAGTTCTTC	CASSLVGGGAYNEQFF
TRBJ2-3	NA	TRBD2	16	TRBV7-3	TGTGCCAGCAGCTCCATAGCGGGGACTAGCACAGATACGCAGTATTTT	CASSSIAGTSTDTQYF
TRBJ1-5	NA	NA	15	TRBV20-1	TGCAGTGCTAGAGAAGGAGGGCGCGGGCAAGGACCCCAGCATTTT	CSAREGGRGQGPQHF
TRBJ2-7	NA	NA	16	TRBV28	TGTGCCAGCAGGCCTACCGCCGGGGCCAGCCCCTACGAGCAGTACTTC	CASRPTAGASPYEQYF
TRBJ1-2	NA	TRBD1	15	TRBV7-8	TGTGCCAGCAGCAACCCGACAGGGGGGACCTATGGCTACACCTTC	CASSNPTGGTYGYTF
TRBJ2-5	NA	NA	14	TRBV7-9	TGTGCCAGCAGCTTAATGGCGTGGGAGGAGACCCAGTACTTC	CASSLMAWEETQYF
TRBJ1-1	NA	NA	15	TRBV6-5	TGTGCCAGCAGTTACTCCTGGGGCGTGAACACTGAAGCTTTCTTT	CASSYSWGVNTEAFF
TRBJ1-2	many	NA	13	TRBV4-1	TGCGCCAGCAGCCAAAGAGGGAACTATGGCTACACCTTC	CASSQRGNYGYTF
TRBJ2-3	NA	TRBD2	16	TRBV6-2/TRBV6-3	TGTGCCAGCAGTTACGCGGCGGGGGGGCAGGCAGATACGCAGTATTTT	CASSYAAGGQADTQYF
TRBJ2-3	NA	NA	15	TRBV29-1	TGCAGCGTTGAAGCCCGGGGGCTCCGCACAGATACGCAGTATTTT	CSVEARGLRTDTQYF
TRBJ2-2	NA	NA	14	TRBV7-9	TGTGCCAGCAACCTGGCTGAGGGAGGCGGGGAGCTGTTTTTT	CASNLAEGGGELFF
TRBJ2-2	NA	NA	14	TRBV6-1	TGTGCCAGCAGTAGTGTGGCGGACACCGGGGAGCTGTTTTTT	CASSSVADTGELFF
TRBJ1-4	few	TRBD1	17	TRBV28	TGTGCCAGCAGTTTATGGGCCGACAGGGGGCTTTCTGAAAAACTGTTTTTT	CASSLWADRGLSEKLFF
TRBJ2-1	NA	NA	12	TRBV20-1	TGCAGTGCTGTTCTAAACCACAATGAGCAGTTCTTC	CSAVLNHNEQFF
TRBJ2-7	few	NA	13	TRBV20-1	TGCAGTGCTGCGAGACAGGTCGGCTACGAGCAGTACTTC	CSAARQVGYEQYF